The clone carrying this T cell receptor (beta chain) was detected ten times or more. Antigen: not known. This beta chain lies outside the target of a library built for alpha chains; its clone size means little. This sample is drawn from a study of spatial heterogeneity in lung cancer. Whole-study findings and limits: Counts of expanded alpha and beta TCRs within tumors tracked the tumor nonsynonymous mutation count.

The time point: sample taken at primary tumor resection. TCRdb ran MiXCR on the 5' RACE reads and lists one entry per CDR3 protein. The repertoire holds fewer than 15,000 distinct CDR3 sequences, about 6% seen once, with around 10% in the top ten. CDR3 length: 14 residues. V was clipped by 6 bases and J by 5 bases; unmatched bases: 6. The chain links TRBV12-3 or TRBV12-4 to TRBJ1-2; 10 bases are a match to TRBD1. Material: lung tumor tissue, obtained at surgery. The TCR was taken from a female donor with early-stage non-small cell lung cancer. The CDR3 here is CASSSGQGGYGYTF. CDR3 coding DNA: TGTGCCAGCAGCTCAGGACAGGGGGGTTATGGCTACACCTTC.